The sequence of this TCR beta chain was determined in a study of T-cell reconstitution after alpha-beta-depleted transplantation in children (dated by TCRdb to 2016 to 2018). About the study as a whole: The study quantitatively tracked T-cell immune reconstitution after TCRalphabeta/CD19-depleted allogeneic hematopoietic cell transplantation in children using TCR repertoire profiling.

The trim is 0 bases for V and 7 bases for J, with a gap of 11 bases between the germline ends. Including the terminal cysteine and phenylalanine, the CDR3 comprises 14 residues. The DNA shown is the 42-base CDR3, in frame from base 1. CDR1 and CDR2 are drawn from the germline V gene: SGDLS, YYNGEE. The method behind the library was PCR. Sequencing was carried out with an Illumina HiSeq 2500. TCR libraries were prepared with molecular barcoding, using unique molecular identifiers to normalize TCRbeta repertoire quantification. The public reads were quality trimmed at Q25 with fastp and then assembled into clones with MiXCR by TCRdb, keeping productive beta chains. Each entry merges the rows of one CDR3 protein and shows their most common DNA and genes. This sample comprises around 300,000 distinct CDR3 sequences, around 25% of them detected only once. The ten biggest clones cover over 9.5% of the sample.

Paper-wide results and their limitations: Over subsequent months, a decline in hyperexpanded clone frequencies was noted, and after one year, T-cell counts and TCRbeta diversity were mostly ascribed to newly produced T cells. The apparently early recovery of alphabetaT-cell counts about two months after transplant reportedly depended on only several hundred rapidly expanded clones that came from non-depleted graft cells. In some patients, high TCRbeta diversity at day 60 was attributed to recipient T cells and intrathymic progenitors that had survived conditioning.

In this sample, this clonotype turned up a few times. There is no known antigen for this receptor. One base away there is no much larger clone; base qualities are not given. The treatment or condition label of this sample denotes: allogeneic hematopoietic cell transplantation with graft depleted of TCRalphabeta T cells and CD19 B cells. TCRalphabeta/CD19-depleted allogeneic hematopoietic cell grafts were given to the transplant recipients, all of whom were children. The sequence links TRBV9 to TRBJ2-1, and possibly TRBD2, on 6 matching bases. This sequence was found in a male patient under 18 who had a stem cell transplant for acute lymphoblastic leukemia, so the T cells may come from the graft donor. Sample: PBMCs, mostly from graft donor cells, taken 180 days after TCRalphabeta/CD19-depleted stem cell transplant. In nucleotides, the sequence is TGTGCCAGCAGCGTAGCGGGAGAGGGAAATGAGCAGTTCTTC. It translates as CASSVAGEGNEQFF.